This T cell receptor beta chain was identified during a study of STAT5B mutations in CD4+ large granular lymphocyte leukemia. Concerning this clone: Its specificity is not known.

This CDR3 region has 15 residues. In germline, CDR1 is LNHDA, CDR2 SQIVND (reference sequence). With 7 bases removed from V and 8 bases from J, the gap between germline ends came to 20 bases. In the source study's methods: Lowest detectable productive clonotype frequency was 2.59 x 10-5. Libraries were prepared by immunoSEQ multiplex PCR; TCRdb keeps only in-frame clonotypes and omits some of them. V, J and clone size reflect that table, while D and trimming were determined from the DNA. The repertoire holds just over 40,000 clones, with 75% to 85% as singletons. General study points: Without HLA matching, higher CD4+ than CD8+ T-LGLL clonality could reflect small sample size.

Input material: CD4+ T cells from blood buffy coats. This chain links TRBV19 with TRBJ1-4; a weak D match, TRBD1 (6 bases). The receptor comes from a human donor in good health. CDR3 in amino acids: CASIDGGGNDEKLFF. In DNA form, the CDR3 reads TGTGCCAGTATAGACGGAGGGGGTAACGACGAAAAACTGTTTTTT.